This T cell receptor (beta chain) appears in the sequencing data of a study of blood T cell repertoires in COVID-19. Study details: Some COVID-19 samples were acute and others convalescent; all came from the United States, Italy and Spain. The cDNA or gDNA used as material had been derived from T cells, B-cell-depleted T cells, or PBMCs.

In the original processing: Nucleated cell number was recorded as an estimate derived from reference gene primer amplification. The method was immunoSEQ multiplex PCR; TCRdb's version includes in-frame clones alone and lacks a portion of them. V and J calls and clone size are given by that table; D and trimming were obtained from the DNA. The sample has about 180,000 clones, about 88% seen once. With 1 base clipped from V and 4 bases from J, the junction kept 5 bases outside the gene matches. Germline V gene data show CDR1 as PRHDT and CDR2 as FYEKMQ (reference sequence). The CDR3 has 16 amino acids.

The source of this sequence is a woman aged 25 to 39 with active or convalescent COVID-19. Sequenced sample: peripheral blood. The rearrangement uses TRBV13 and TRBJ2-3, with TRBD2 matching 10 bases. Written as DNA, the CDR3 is TGTGCCAGCAGCTTAGATGGGACTAGCGAGGCAGATACGCAGTATTTT. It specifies CASSLDGTSEADTQYF.